This TCR beta chain derives from a study of cytomegalovirus exposure and HLA in healthy donors. Study conclusions and caveats: Associated with HLA alleles at 0.05 false discovery rate in a later analysis were about 17,000 TCR beta sequences. Cytomegalovirus association was assigned to about 150 TCR beta chains. V- and J-gene trimming in TCR beta was tied to a missense DCLRE1C variant by an analysis performed later.

V lost 2 bases to trimming and J lost 0 bases, with 4 bases between them. In germline, CDR1 is MNHNS, CDR2 SASEGT. This CDR3 is built from 14 residues. The primer mix had 60 Vbeta and 13 Jbeta primers. The assay was immunoSEQ multiplex PCR, and TCRdb's table has in-frame clones only and misses some. Of approximately 150,000 clones in the sample, around 82% were seen once. Whereas donors were nominally healthy upon sampling, unrecorded immune exposures were probable. Regarding this clone: Its target is not known.

The receptor was derived from a woman under 30 in good health and CMV-seropositive. The chain recombines TRBV6-1 with TRBJ2-2; D remains ambiguous. The sample taken for sequencing was PBMCs. CDR3 amino acids: CASSEQTNTGELFF. In DNA form, the CDR3 reads TGTGCCAGCAGTGAACAGACGAACACCGGGGAGCTGTTTTTT.